This T cell receptor beta chain was sequenced for a study of sequential checkpoint blockade in melanoma. As for treatment: randomized to nivolumab then ipilimumab (arm A) or the reverse (arm B). PBMC sorting kept live CD3+CD8+ cells without CD19 or CD56. This CDR3 contains 15 residues. With 5 bases clipped from V and 1 base from J, the junction kept 1 base outside the gene matches. From germline, CDR1 is MRHNA and CDR2 SNTAGT. Here immunoSEQ multiplex PCR was the method, and the copy in TCRdb shows in-frame clones only, minus some. The data hold 15,000 to 20,000 clones, with about 70% observed a single time.

The sequencing here drew on CD8+ T cells sorted from blood (inferred from file names), taken from a patient given nivolumab and ipilimumab in sequence. The V call is TRBV6-4, the J call TRBJ2-2; TRBD1 agrees at 10 bases. The TCR sequence derives from a human donor with melanoma. The CDR3 here is CASSRTGGNTGELFF. CDR3 coding DNA: TGTGCCAGCAGTCGGACAGGGGGGAACACCGGGGAGCTGTTTTTT.